A few counts support the clone carrying this TCR beta chain. There are 14 residues in the CDR3. Germline-derived CDR1 and CDR2 are SGHTA and FQGNSA. V was trimmed by 2 bases and J by 4 bases, leaving 11 bases between them. This sample is drawn from a study of T cell changes during pregnancy in multiple sclerosis. This table comes from immunoSEQ multiplex PCR, and its TCRdb copy is limited to in-frame clones, with some not included. The sample shows approximately 58,000 clones, over 85% of them seen only once. The source of this sequence is a female donor with multiple sclerosis, enrolled in a pregnancy study. The V and J genes are TRBV7-2 and TRBJ1-2; D ambiguous. Sequencing was performed on peripheral blood, taken in the second trimester of pregnancy. CDR3 amino acids: CASSLSEASYGYTF. The CDR3 bases are TGTGCCAGCAGCTTAAGCGAGGCGAGCTATGGCTACACCTTC.